This TCR beta chain was retrieved from a study of cytomegalovirus exposure and HLA in healthy donors. General study results and limits: Diagnosis of cytomegalovirus status made by the classifier reportedly showed high specificity and sensitivity. TCR beta chains numbering some 160 were designated cytomegalovirus-associated. CMV antigen specificity of three CMV-associated chains was confirmed in vitro.

The assay was immunoSEQ multiplex PCR, and TCRdb's table has in-frame clones only and misses some. This table has more than 140,000 clones, about 88% appearing once. Regarding this clone: As yet, its antigen is unknown.

The length of the CDR3 is 15 residues. The germline V gene encodes CDR1 LNHDA and CDR2 SQIVND (reference sequence). V was shortened by 3 bases and J by 2 bases, with 11 bases between the two germline ends. Material for sequencing was PBMCs. The chain couples TRBV19 to TRBJ1-5, with no clear D. This receptor was obtained from a woman under 30 in good health and CMV-seropositive. In DNA form, the CDR3 reads TGTGCCAGTAGTATCAGTGGCAGTCGCAATCAGCCCCAGCATTTT. This encodes CASSISGSRNQPQHF.